The rows below give T cell receptor beta chains drawn from one sample of a study of CD8+ T cells in alopecia areata. Repertoires were generated with immunoSEQ multiplex PCR, while TCRdb's copy carries only in-frame clones and drops some. This table has under 200,000 clones, less than 70% appearing once. The sequences come from CD4+ T cells sorted from blood, collected at week 24, from a patient treated with tofacitinib. Every receptor here comes from a human donor with alopecia areata. CDR3s include the opening cysteine and the closing phenylalanine or tryptophan. Each record gives: V gene, clone size, D gene, J gene, CDR3 protein, CDR3 DNA. The D gene is left open where the match is weak. Rows may omit the clone size; those that give it use once, few, many or a size class.

V: TRBV29-1
size: -
D: TRBD1
J: TRBJ2-3
CDR3: CSARQGATDTQYF
DNA: TGCAGCGCTAGACAGGGAGCCACAGATACGCAGTATTTT

V: TRBV5-1
size: few
D: TRBD2
J: TRBJ2-5
CDR3: CASSLFSSGGQETQYF
DNA: TGCGCCAGCAGCTTGTTTTCTAGCGGGGGACAAGAGACCCAGTACTTC

V: TRBV15
size: -
D: -
J: TRBJ1-5
CDR3: CATSSPTPGFQPQHF
DNA: TGTGCCACCAGCAGTCCCACCCCAGGGTTTCAGCCCCAGCATTTT

V: TRBV30
size: -
D: -
J: TRBJ1-5
CDR3: CAWSQGGRSAQHF
DNA: TGTGCCTGGAGCCAGGGCGGACGGTCGGCCCAGCATTTT

V: TRBV10-2
size: -
D: -
J: TRBJ1-4
CDR3: CASSGYGLLNEKLFF
DNA: TGCGCCAGCAGTGGATACGGCCTGTTGAATGAAAAACTGTTTTTT

V: TRBV25-1
size: -
D: TRBD1
J: TRBJ2-1
CDR3: CASSESRDRPQQFF
DNA: TGTGCCAGCAGTGAATCTAGGGACAGGCCTCAGCAGTTCTTC

V: TRBV6-5
size: -
D: -
J: TRBJ1-6
CDR3: CASRPPGVNSPLHF
DNA: TGTGCCAGCAGGCCGCCGGGGGTTAATTCACCCCTCCACTTT

V: TRBV4-1
size: few
D: -
J: TRBJ2-5
CDR3: CASSQLGGETQYF
DNA: TGCGCCAGCAGCCAACTTGGAGGAGAGACCCAGTACTTC

V: TRBV27
size: -
D: TRBD1
J: TRBJ2-1
CDR3: CASSYGQEYNEQFF
DNA: TGTGCCAGCAGTTATGGACAGGAGTACAATGAGCAGTTCTTC

V: TRBV5-1
size: -
D: TRBD1
J: TRBJ1-2
CDR3: CASSVSSGTAEPSYNYGYTF
DNA: TGCGCCAGCAGCGTCAGCTCCGGGACAGCAGAACCATCATATAACTATGGCTACACCTTC

V: TRBV5-1
size: -
D: TRBD1
J: TRBJ2-5
CDR3: CASSLDGTGEETQYF
DNA: TGCGCCAGCAGCTTGGATGGGACAGGGGAAGAGACCCAGTACTTC

V: TRBV29-1
size: -
D: -
J: TRBJ2-7
CDR3: CSAGRGQPGEQYF
DNA: TGCAGCGCCGGGAGGGGGCAGCCCGGCGAGCAGTACTTC

V: TRBV6-6
size: -
D: -
J: TRBJ1-5
CDR3: CASSYGLRRINQPQHF
DNA: TGTGCCAGCAGTTATGGGCTGAGAAGGATTAATCAGCCCCAGCATTTT

V: TRBV4-2
size: -
D: TRBD2
J: TRBJ2-7
CDR3: CASSLELAGGYEQYF
DNA: TGTGCCAGCAGCCTTGAGCTAGCGGGGGGCTACGAGCAGTACTTC

V: TRBV18
size: once
D: -
J: TRBJ1-4
CDR3: CASSPATTNEKLFF
DNA: TGTGCCAGCTCACCTGCTACGACTAATGAAAAACTGTTTTTT

V: TRBV7-9
size: few
D: -
J: TRBJ1-4
CDR3: CASSLPNSGHEKLFF
DNA: TGTGCCAGCAGCTTACCTAATTCGGGCCATGAAAAACTGTTTTTT

V: TRBV29-1
size: -
D: -
J: TRBJ2-5
CDR3: CSVEGWGGETQYF
DNA: TGCAGCGTTGAAGGTTGGGGGGGCGAGACCCAGTACTTC

V: TRBV23-1
size: -
D: -
J: TRBJ1-1
CDR3: CASSQSYQGNATEAFF
DNA: TGCGCCAGCAGTCAATCTTATCAGGGGAATGCCACTGAAGCTTTCTTT

V: TRBV7-7
size: -
D: -
J: TRBJ2-5
CDR3: CASSLGRQETQYF
DNA: TGTGCTAGCAGCTTAGGCAGACAAGAGACCCAGTACTTC

V: TRBV6-5
size: few
D: -
J: TRBJ1-5
CDR3: CASSKTGISNQPQHF
DNA: TGTGCCAGCAGCAAAACGGGGATTAGCAATCAGCCCCAGCATTTT

V: TRBV27
size: -
D: -
J: TRBJ1-2
CDR3: CASSLSGGSNYGYTF
DNA: TGTGCCAGCAGTTTAAGCGGCGGTTCTAACTATGGCTACACCTTC

V: TRBV25-1
size: -
D: -
J: TRBJ2-5
CDR3: CASSEGRGLQETQYF
DNA: TGTGCCAGCAGTGAAGGGAGGGGGCTCCAAGAGACCCAGTACTTC

V: TRBV10-3
size: few
D: TRBD2
J: TRBJ2-2
CDR3: CAISSVQGTSRKNTGELFF
DNA: TGTGCCATCAGTTCCGTTCAAGGGACTAGCCGTAAGAACACCGGGGAGCTGTTTTTT

V: TRBV15
size: once
D: TRBD1
J: TRBJ1-5
CDR3: CATSAQTGGFQPQHF
DNA: TGTGCCACCAGCGCCCAGACAGGGGGCTTTCAGCCCCAGCATTTT

V: TRBV6-5
size: -
D: TRBD1
J: TRBJ1-2
CDR3: CATAPSGGVGYTF
DNA: TGTGCCACCGCACCCTCAGGGGGCGTTGGCTACACCTTC

V: TRBV10-1
size: -
D: TRBD2
J: TRBJ2-7
CDR3: CASRRTSGGAAEQYF
DNA: TGCGCCAGCAGACGGACTAGCGGGGGGGCGGCCGAGCAGTACTTC

V: TRBV11-2
size: -
D: -
J: TRBJ1-1
CDR3: CASSLEPGSNTEAFF
DNA: TGTGCCAGCAGCTTAGAACCAGGGTCGAACACTGAAGCTTTCTTT